The rows below give T cell receptor beta chains drawn from one sample of a study of blood T cells in healthy people across ages. One entry per CDR3 protein, called by TCRdb with MiXCR from the 5' RACE reads. This repertoire shows roughly 1.7 million distinct CDR3 sequences, approximately 32% found once; its top ten account for approximately 11%. Sequenced material: blood. The receptors derive from a woman in her 30s in good health. Each CDR3 is given with its conserved first and last residue. The D gene is left open where the match is weak. Expanded clones are given a class, and other clones once, few, many or no size at all.

CDR3nt: TGTGCCAGCAGTTTTCAGCTAGCGGGGTACGAGCAGTACTTC; CDR3aa: CASSFQLAGYEQYF; d_gene: TRBD2; v_gene: TRBV27; abundance: .; j_gene: TRBJ2-7
CDR3nt: TGCAGTGCTAGCGGGCTGGGGACCCAGTACTTC; CDR3aa: CSASGLGTQYF; d_gene: .; v_gene: TRBV20-1; abundance: few; j_gene: TRBJ2-5
CDR3nt: TGCAGTGCTTTCAGACTAAACTATGGCTACACCTTC; CDR3aa: CSAFRLNYGYTF; d_gene: .; v_gene: TRBV20-1; abundance: .; j_gene: TRBJ1-2
CDR3nt: TGTGCCAGCAGGACACAGGGATACCAGCCCCAGCATTTT; CDR3aa: CASRTQGYQPQHF; d_gene: .; v_gene: TRBV6-1; abundance: .; j_gene: TRBJ1-5
CDR3nt: TGTGCCAGCAGTTTAATTAGCGGGAGGTCCTACAATGAGCAGTTCTTC; CDR3aa: CASSLISGRSYNEQFF; d_gene: TRBD2; v_gene: TRBV28; abundance: few; j_gene: TRBJ2-1
CDR3nt: TGCAGTGCTACACGAGCAGGGGGCATAAATGAGCAGTTCTTC; CDR3aa: CSATRAGGINEQFF; d_gene: TRBD1; v_gene: TRBV20-1; abundance: .; j_gene: TRBJ2-1
CDR3nt: TGTGCCAGCAGCCTCGGGCCCCGGGGACCTCAAGAGACCCAGTACTTC; CDR3aa: CASSLGPRGPQETQYF; d_gene: .; v_gene: TRBV2; abundance: .; j_gene: TRBJ2-5
CDR3nt: TGTGCCAGCAGTGAGTTGGCTAGCGGGAGCAGAATCCACGAGCAGTACTTC; CDR3aa: CASSELASGSRIHEQYF; d_gene: TRBD2; v_gene: TRBV25-1; abundance: .; j_gene: TRBJ2-7
CDR3nt: TGTGCCAGCAGCCAACTCGGATTCAGTGAGCAGTTCTTC; CDR3aa: CASSQLGFSEQFF; d_gene: .; v_gene: TRBV14; abundance: few; j_gene: TRBJ2-1
CDR3nt: TGTGCCACCAGTGCTGGCACAGCCTTCAACACCGGGGAGCTGTTTTTT; CDR3aa: CATSAGTAFNTGELFF; d_gene: .; v_gene: TRBV24-1; abundance: .; j_gene: TRBJ2-2
CDR3nt: TGTGCCAGCAGCTTAACAGACCCGGGACACGGACCCTACGAGCAGTACTTC; CDR3aa: CASSLTDPGHGPYEQYF; d_gene: .; v_gene: TRBV27; abundance: few; j_gene: TRBJ2-7
CDR3nt: TGTGCCAGCAGCCCTACCGGGACGGAGAACCAAGAGACCCAGTACTTC; CDR3aa: CASSPTGTENQETQYF; d_gene: .; v_gene: TRBV7-9; abundance: few; j_gene: TRBJ2-5
CDR3nt: TGTGCCAGCTCACCACCTTATGGGAGCCATGAGCAGTTCTTC; CDR3aa: CASSPPYGSHEQFF; d_gene: .; v_gene: TRBV18; abundance: .; j_gene: TRBJ2-1
CDR3nt: TGTGCCAGCAGTGAAGGAAACAGGGTGGAGACCCAGTACTTC; CDR3aa: CASSEGNRVETQYF; d_gene: .; v_gene: TRBV6-1; abundance: few; j_gene: TRBJ2-5
CDR3nt: TGTGCCAGCAGCCGTTACAATCTTGGACTAGCGGGCCCCTACGAGCAGTACTTC; CDR3aa: CASSRYNLGLAGPYEQYF; d_gene: TRBD2; v_gene: TRBV12-3/TRBV12-4; abundance: .; j_gene: TRBJ2-7
CDR3nt: TGCAGTGCTAGTGCCGGAAACACCATATATTTT; CDR3aa: CSASAGNTIYF; d_gene: .; v_gene: TRBV20-1; abundance: .; j_gene: TRBJ1-3
CDR3nt: TGTGCCAGCAGCCAAGCAGGGGCCTTAGCTAGCACAGATACGCAGTATTTT; CDR3aa: CASSQAGALASTDTQYF; d_gene: .; v_gene: TRBV3-1; abundance: .; j_gene: TRBJ2-3
CDR3nt: TGCAGTGCTAGAGAGGAAAGGGGGTACTCCTACAATGAGCAGTTCTTC; CDR3aa: CSAREERGYSYNEQFF; d_gene: .; v_gene: TRBV20-1; abundance: .; j_gene: TRBJ2-1
CDR3nt: TGCAGTGCTAGTTCGGGTAGCGGGGGGCCGGGAGGTACGCAGTATTTT; CDR3aa: CSASSGSGGPGGTQYF; d_gene: TRBD2; v_gene: TRBV20-1; abundance: few; j_gene: TRBJ2-3
CDR3nt: TGTGCCAGCAGCTTAGGATACAGGGGTGATGAGCAGTTCTTC; CDR3aa: CASSLGYRGDEQFF; d_gene: TRBD1; v_gene: TRBV7-9; abundance: few; j_gene: TRBJ2-1